The 10 T cell receptor beta chains below all came from one sample that was sequenced in a study of shared clonotypes between healthy human individuals. TCRdb keeps only in-frame clones here, not all; method: immunoSEQ multiplex PCR. The sample records some 2.4 million clones, roughly 93% being singletons. Sequencing was carried out using naive CD4+ T cells from PBMCs. Subset indicated: CD45RA+ positively selected. The source is a man between 18 and 35 years old in good health. Some clones in this sample may be carry-over from other donors' samples.

The chain links TRBV5-1 to TRBJ1-4; no clear D gene. This CDR3 has 17 residues. Trimming pared 4 bases from V and 0 bases from J, leaving 16 bases between. Per the germline V gene, CDR1 is SGHRS and CDR2 is YFSETQ. DNA for the CDR3: TGCGCCAGCAGCGCCCCAGGAGGGAGTGCAACTAATGAAAAACTGTTTTTT. Translating it yields CASSAPGGSATNEKLFF.

V gene TRBV5-5 combines with J gene TRBJ2-1; TRBD2 is a possible D gene (5 bases). This CDR3 region has 15 residues. The V end lost 4 bases, the J end lost 7 bases, and 18 bases lay between the germline ends. CDR1 is SGHKS and CDR2 is YYEKEE in the germline V gene (reference sequence). CDR3 bases: TGTGCCAGCAGCGTTGCAGGAGGTCGATTTAATGAGCAGTTCTTC. Residues: CASSVAGGRFNEQFF.

This clone has a single count. The chain uses TRBV5-1 and TRBJ2-2; perhaps TRBD1 as D (5 bases). CDR1 is SGHRS, CDR2 YFSETQ, per germline. The CDR3 consists of 13 residues. The V and J ends lost 4 bases and 6 bases respectively, with 10 bases between them. The chain's CDR3 is CASSKDNAGELFF. DNA for the CDR3: TGCGCCAGCAGCAAGGACAACGCCGGGGAGCTGTTTTTT. Looking up the rest from reference TRBV5-1 and TRBJ2-2 gives the full variable domain: KAGVTQTPRYLIKTRGQQVTLSCSPISGHRSVSWYQQTPGQGLQFLFEYFSETQRNKGNFPGRFSGRQFSNSRSEMNVSTLELGDSALYLCASSKDNAGELFFGEGSRLTVL.

The CDR3 spells CASSRTGRHEKLFF. For the CDR3, the DNA is TGTGCCAGCAGTCGGACAGGGCGGCATGAAAAACTGTTTTTT. This chain connects TRBV25-1 to TRBJ1-4; 8 bases map to TRBD1. Trimming cost V 5 bases and J 6 bases; bases outside gene matches: 5. This CDR3 comprises 14 residues. Germline CDR1 MGHDK, CDR2 SYGVNS.

The rearrangement uses TRBV5-1 and TRBJ1-4, with D possibly being TRBD1 (5 bases). V lost 3 bases, J lost 5 bases, and 14 bases lay in between. The CDR3 is made up of 15 amino acids. In germline, CDR1 is SGHRS, CDR2 YFSETQ. The CDR3, as DNA: TGCGCCAGCAGCTCTCAGGGAGACCCGAATGAAAAACTGTTTTTT. It yields the protein CASSSQGDPNEKLFF. Supplemented by reference TRBV5-1 and TRBJ1-4, the full variable domain reads KAGVTQTPRYLIKTRGQQVTLSCSPISGHRSVSWYQQTPGQGLQFLFEYFSETQRNKGNFPGRFSGRQFSNSRSEMNVSTLELGDSALYLCASSSQGDPNEKLFFGSGTQLSVL.

The V call is TRBV7-6, the J call TRBJ2-2; D gene uncertain. Trimming removed 7 bases at V and 10 bases at J, with 19 bases between. Germline V gene sequence: CDR1 SGHVS, CDR2 FNYEAQ. This CDR3 has 14 residues. CDR3 residues: CASTLMGPNKELFF. The CDR3 DNA reads TGTGCCAGCACCCTTATGGGCCCAAACAAGGAGCTGTTTTTT.

The rearrangement joins TRBV7-2 to TRBJ1-5; 7 bases are a match to TRBD1. The CDR3 is 15 amino acids. The V segment lost 4 bases and the J segment 6 bases; nucleotides outside the gene matches: 9. CDR1 is SGHTA, CDR2 FQGNSA, per germline. The CDR3 DNA reads TGTGCCAGCAGCTCCGAGCAGGGGGTAGGTCAGCCCCAGCATTTT. It encodes CASSSEQGVGQPQHF.

This chain connects TRBV5-1 to TRBJ2-1, with 10 bases fitting TRBD2. The length of the CDR3 is 15 residues. With 4 bases clipped from V and 5 bases from J, the junction kept 6 bases outside the gene matches. Germline CDR1 SGHRS, CDR2 YFSETQ. CDR3 in amino acids: CASSGLLAGNNEQFF. In DNA form, the CDR3 reads TGCGCCAGCAGCGGACTACTAGCGGGAAACAATGAGCAGTTCTTC.

This chain uses TRBV7-2 with TRBJ2-2; D perhaps matches TRBD2 (6 bases). V was trimmed by 5 bases and J by 4 bases, leaving 20 bases between them. The CDR3 is 17 residues long. Per the germline V gene, CDR1 is SGHTA and CDR2 is FQGNSA. In nucleotides, the CDR3 is TGTGCCAGCAGCGGGAGTGGTAGCGGCACGATCACCGGGGAGCTGTTTTTT. It encodes CASSGSGSGTITGELFF.

This clone was seen just once. The chain couples TRBV7-9 to TRBJ1-1; TRBD1 matches 7 bases. CDR3 length equals 14 residues. J was trimmed by 8 bases and V by 4 bases; bases with no gene match: 10. Germline V gives CDR1 SEHNR, CDR2 FQNEAQ (reference sequence). In DNA, the CDR3 is TGTGCCAGCAGCTCAATAAGGTGGGACAGAGAAGCTTTCTTT. Translating gives CASSSIRWDREAFF.